This T cell receptor beta chain was documented in a study of blood T cell repertoires in COVID-19. Study background: Samples representing acute and convalescent COVID-19 were sourced from the United States, Italy and Spain. Sample material is recorded as cDNA or gDNA derived from T cells, B-cell-depleted T cells, or PBMCs.

The CDR3 is made up of 13 amino acids. Per germline, CDR1 MNHEY and CDR2 SVGEGT. V was clipped by 2 bases and J by 2 bases, with 7 bases between them. TCRdb keeps only in-frame clones here, not all; method: immunoSEQ multiplex PCR. The repertoire has fewer than 700,000 clones, approximately 88% of them found once; the top ten carry under 8.5%. This clonotype originated in a woman in her forties or fifties with COVID-19, enrolled during active disease. Sequenced material: peripheral blood. The V and J genes are TRBV6-2 or TRBV6-3 and TRBJ2-7, with D possibly matching TRBD2 (5 bases). CDR3 in amino acids: CASSYDGTYEQYF. The DNA for the CDR3 is TGTGCCAGCAGTTACGACGGGACCTACGAGCAGTACTTC.